Included here is one TCR beta chain sequence, with context. Its antigen is still unknown. This entry comes from a study of cytomegalovirus exposure and HLA in healthy donors. Study-level findings and limits: Some highly shared sequence variants likely arose as a pipeline artifact.

Germline CDR1 and CDR2: SGHRS and YFSETQ. The CDR3 loop spans 15 amino acids. V lost 0 bases to trimming and J lost 1 base, with 8 bases between them. The PCR contained 60 Vbeta and 13 Jbeta primers. Here immunoSEQ multiplex PCR was the method, and the copy in TCRdb shows in-frame clones only, minus some. The sample yields roughly 100,000 clones, approximately 80% seen once. The source of this sequence is a female donor in good health and CMV-seropositive. The specimen sequenced was PBMCs. The rearrangement joins TRBV5-1 to TRBJ2-1, with TRBD1 as a possible D gene (6 bases). CDR3 DNA: TGCGCCAGCAGCTTGGACAGGGTATCCTACAATGAGCAGTTCTTC. It translates to CASSLDRVSYNEQFF.